This TCR beta chain stems from a study of shared clonotypes between healthy human individuals (dated by TCRdb to the early 2020s). Study-level background: A couple of women and three men aged 18 to 49 years were included in the cohort. Per donor, three plates each were used for CD4 naive and CD4 memory, two for CD8 naive, and one for CD8 memory. To estimate repertoire size and how much clonotype sharing occurs between individuals, the study deeply sequenced the blood TCR repertoires of about five healthy adults. Libraries were prepared and TCR repertoires were sequenced by different laboratories using diverse techniques, in order to increase sequencing depth and limit assay-specific biases. Each donor's leukapheresis produced roughly between roughly 0.85 and 9.5 billion PBMCs. Broader findings and caveats from the paper: Incomplete sequencing was indicated by rarefaction of sorted-subset datasets, despite the large sequencing depth. Pairwise subsampling led to the expectation that sequencing depth would affect the degree of clonotype sharing among donors. Compared with non-shared clonotypes, the clonotypes found in all four sorted-subset donors had higher generation probabilities. Naive subsets generally had larger estimated clonotype richness than memory subsets. Because the study included a small number of donors, the genetic and exposure-history diversity represented was limited. Sharing across a few donors was observed for roughly 5.4% of naive CD4, over 3% of naive CD8, about 2.5% of memory CD4, and about 0.38% of memory CD8 clonotypes. Sampling was restricted to blood, and TCR repertoires in tissues likely differ from the TCR repertoires found in blood.

Using the deep immunoSEQ assay, TCR CDR3 regions were amplified from genomic DNA by multiplex PCR. For each cell subset, the extracted genomic DNA was distributed evenly across all wells of several immunoSEQ 96-well plates, and each plate served as one replicate. For sorted subsets, approximately 210 ng genomic DNA, equal to tens of thousands of T cell genomes, was loaded into each replicate PCR. The purified libraries were quantified using a Qubit 3.0 fluorometer, sized with a Bioanalyzer 2100, and then quantified again using the KAPA Library Quantification kit. Each immunoSEQ 96-well plate was sequenced on its own single-read 150-cycle Illumina NextSeq 550 flow cell. The original methods were these. Because the immunoSEQ output held only junctional sequences and lacked quality scores, the filtering could not match the filtering applied to full-length reads. To assign V/J genes and CDR3, sequences were annotated using PyIR, a Python wrapper for IgBLAST v1.9, with IMGT germline references. Reads were filtered out if the reads had weak V/J assignments (E-value above 1e-6), no CDR3, stop codons, out-of-frame junctions, or ambiguous translated residues. A V3J clonotype was defined by an identical inferred V gene, J gene, and CDR3 amino acid sequence. Percentage overlap between repertoires was computed as shared unique clonotypes divided by the size of the smaller repertoire. RTK rarefaction, the Chao1 estimator, and Recon v2.1 estimates of unobserved clonotypes were used to assess repertoire richness. Generation probabilities for all TCRbeta clonotypes obtained by the gDNA method from a few donors were computed using OLGA. Held by TCRdb, this immuneACCESS table contains in-frame sequences only and omits some clones. Under half of the omission traces to an unresolved V gene where checked; the cause of the rest is unknown. V, J and clone size are taken as reported in that table, and D and trimming were inferred from the DNA itself. Recorded for this sample are around 2,000,000 clones; approximately 95% of them occurred a single time. Roughly 1% of the sample goes to the ten largest clones.

A note on this clone: Its specific antigen is unknown. No base-level quality is on record; no much larger clone is a single base apart. The same CDR3 also results from other DNA sequences found in this sample.

CD8 naive samples consisted of CD45RO-negative cells that were positively selected for CCR7, yielding a CD45RA+CCR7+ population without TemRA cells. The donors were healthy, HIV-negative adults who had no recently reported acute infections or vaccinations. Only Caucasian adults living in Nashville, Tennessee, USA were represented among the donors. Blood was obtained by leukapheresis, after which PBMCs were separated by Ficoll-Histopaque density gradient centrifugation and cryopreserved in liquid nitrogen vapor phase. Purity and quantity of every magnetically sorted T cell population were checked by analytical flow cytometry. Genomic DNA was isolated from every sorted fraction and measured by UV absorbance on a Nanodrop 2000c. The CDR3 covers 14 residues, taking in both the cysteine and the phenylalanine. Only the CDR3 portion is preserved as DNA: 42 bases, with reading frame beginning at the first base. V trim: 6 bases; J trim: 2 bases; unmatched bases: 4. The germline V gene provides CDR1 MNHEY and CDR2 SVGAGI.

This clonotype originated in a man younger than 35 in good health. The source material was naive CD8+ T cells sorted from blood. Taken with the paper, the label for cell subset or site translates to: CD45RA+CCR7+. The sequence is built from TRBV6-5 and TRBJ2-7, with 10 bases matching TRBD1. DNA sequence: TGTGCCAGCAGCCCCGGACAGGGGGCCTACGAGCAGTACTTC. Its amino acids are CASSPGQGAYEQYF.